The 25 T cell receptor beta chains listed next were all sequenced from one sample in a study of shared clonotypes between healthy human individuals. Here immunoSEQ multiplex PCR was the method, and the copy in TCRdb shows in-frame clones only, minus some. Of over a million clones in the sample, roughly 95% were seen once. The sample was naive CD4+ T cells sorted from blood. Subset of the sample: CD45RA+ positively selected. The receptors come from a man aged 30 to 45 in good health.

CDR3 sequence: CASSLIAGGPTYEQYF. The CDR3 region has the DNA TGCGCCAGCAGCCTAATAGCGGGAGGCCCAACCTACGAGCAGTACTTC. The chain carries TRBV5-1 and TRBJ2-7, with 10 bases aligning to TRBD2. Germline assignment: CDR1 SGHRS and CDR2 YFSETQ. V trimming: 4 bases; J trimming: 2 bases; junction bases outside the gene matches: 9. This CDR3 contains 16 residues.

The chain has TRBV6-5 and TRBJ2-5; D possibly corresponds to TRBD2 (5 bases). This CDR3 comprises 14 residues. The germline V gene has CDR1 MNHEY and CDR2 SVGAGI. The V end lost 0 bases, the J end lost 5 bases, and 10 bases lay between the germline ends. As DNA, the CDR3 is TGTGCCAGCAGTTACTCTTGGACTCTGGAGACCCAGTACTTC. It yields the protein CASSYSWTLETQYF.

The chain uses TRBV6-6 and TRBJ2-7; D uncertain. CDR3 length equals 11 residues. Germline assignment: CDR1 MNHNY and CDR2 SVGAGI (reference sequence). V lost 6 bases, J lost 3 bases, and 6 bases lay in between. This CDR3 reads CASRGNYEQYF. Here the CDR3 DNA reads TGTGCCAGCAGGGGGAACTACGAGCAGTACTTC.

This clone turned up a few times. This rearrangement joins TRBV7-9 to TRBJ1-3; D might be TRBD1 (6 bases). Trimming stripped 5 bases from V and 0 bases from J, with 14 bases between. CDR3 length: 16 amino acids. CDR1 SEHNR and CDR2 FQNEAQ come from the germline V gene (reference sequence). The CDR3 coding sequence is TGTGCCAGCAGCCGTCTCGGACAGCCCTCTGGAAACACCATATATTTT. Its protein product is CASSRLGQPSGNTIYF.

This clone appeared once. The genes are TRBV5-6 and TRBJ1-3, with 10 bases lining up with TRBD1. The CDR3 has 18 amino acids. V trimming: 2 bases; J trimming: 2 bases; junction bases outside the gene matches: 10. Per the germline V gene, CDR1 is SGHDT and CDR2 is YYEEEE. Written as DNA, the CDR3 is TGTGCCAGCAGCTTCCGGGACAGGGGATTTCTCGCTGGAAACACCATATATTTT. It yields the protein CASSFRDRGFLAGNTIYF.

The CDR3 region is CASSPPTLEAFF. CDR3 coding DNA: TGTGCCAGCTCACCACCGACTCTTGAAGCTTTCTTT. The chain employs TRBV18 and TRBJ1-1, with no clear D. This CDR3 spans 12 amino acids. Looked up from germline, CDR1 is KGHSH and CDR2 is LQKENI. V was trimmed by 0 bases and J by 7 bases, leaving 6 bases between them.

This clone appeared a single time. The same CDR3 is also encoded by other DNA sequences in this sample. The chain links TRBV18 to TRBJ1-1, with D unresolved. Per the germline V gene, CDR1 is KGHSH and CDR2 is LQKENI. The CDR3 runs 14 residues. Trimming took 0 bases from V and 1 from J, leaving 6 bases between them. The DNA of the CDR3 is TGTGCCAGCTCACCACCGTCACAGAACACTGAAGCTTTCTTT. Translation: CASSPPSQNTEAFF.

The J gene is TRBJ2-2, the V gene TRBV10-3; 8 bases match TRBD2. CDR1 is ENHRY, CDR2 SYGVKD, per germline. There are 17 residues in the CDR3. J lost 1 base, V lost 0 bases, and 4 bases had no gene match. CDR3 amino acids: CAISESRGVGNTGELFF. The CDR3 nucleotides read TGTGCCATCAGTGAGTCGCGGGGGGTAGGGAACACCGGGGAGCTGTTTTTT.

This chain links TRBV5-6 with TRBJ2-2; 10 bases are a match to TRBD2. The CDR3 extends over 18 amino acids. Germline V CDR1 and CDR2: SGHDT, YYEEEE. Trimming removed 4 bases from V and 4 bases from J; junction bases left unmatched: 13. The CDR3 sequence is CASSPVLLAGVVTGELFF. In DNA, the CDR3 is TGTGCCAGCAGCCCGGTTTTGCTAGCGGGAGTGGTCACCGGGGAGCTGTTTTTT.

As regards this clone: Distinct nucleotide sequences in the sample also encode this CDR3. The V and J genes are TRBV18 and TRBJ2-3; D call uncertain. This CDR3 region has 14 residues. Deletions cut 3 bases from V and 1 base from J, with 8 bases between. Germline V gene lookup returns CDR1 KGHSH and CDR2 LQKENI. CDR3 loop: CASSPLGGTDTQYF. The CDR3 DNA is TGTGCCAGCTCACCTCTTGGGGGCACAGATACGCAGTATTTT.

This chain links TRBV15 with TRBJ1-5, with D possibly being TRBD1 (6 bases). From germline, CDR1 is LNHNV and CDR2 YYDKDF (reference sequence). V shed 2 bases and J shed 0 bases, with 11 bases lying between them. CDR3 length: 16 residues. The CDR3 loop is CATSRTTGNSNQPQHF. In nucleotides, the CDR3 is TGTGCCACCAGCAGAACCACAGGGAATAGCAATCAGCCCCAGCATTTT.

The chain links TRBV14 to TRBJ2-5; D is perhaps TRBD1 (5 bases). Trimming left V 4 bases short and J 5 bases short, with 20 bases between. CDR3 length equals 16 residues. In germline, CDR1 is SGHDN, CDR2 FVKESK. This CDR3 reads CASSRRQIWPRETQYF. The CDR3 nucleotides read TGTGCCAGCAGCCGTCGACAGATCTGGCCAAGGGAGACCCAGTACTTC.

The sample holds a few counts of this clone. The V call is TRBV5-4, the J call TRBJ2-2, with 11 bases aligning to TRBD2. The CDR3 runs to 16 residues. V shed 4 bases, J shed 4 bases, and the junction held 6 bases outside the gene matches. The germline V gene has CDR1 SGHNT and CDR2 YYREEE (reference sequence). CDR3 region: CASSMGLAVRTGELFF. CDR3 sequence (DNA): TGTGCCAGCAGCATGGGACTAGCGGTTCGCACCGGGGAGCTGTTTTTT.

The chain carries TRBV2 and TRBJ2-3, with 11 bases aligning to TRBD2. The V segment lost 2 bases and the J segment 2 bases; nucleotides outside the gene matches: 6. The CDR3 consists of 17 residues. Germline V gives CDR1 SNHLY, CDR2 FYNNEI. The CDR3 bases are TGTGCCAGCAGTGAAAGGGGGACTAGCGGAAACACAGATACGCAGTATTTT. It specifies CASSERGTSGNTDTQYF.

The chain employs TRBV7-2 and TRBJ2-1; 8 bases are shared with TRBD2. The CDR3 extends over 15 amino acids. The V gene end was trimmed by 1 base and the J gene end by 7 bases; junction bases not matched to a gene: 6. Germline assignment: CDR1 SGHTA and CDR2 FQGNSA. CDR3 DNA sequence: TGTGCCAGCAGCTTAGTTACGGGAGGGCCTAATGAGCAGTTCTTC. Translated, it gives CASSLVTGGPNEQFF.

The chain uses TRBV29-1 and TRBJ1-1, with 7 bases aligning to TRBD1. The ends lost 3 bases at V and 10 bases at J; junction bases unmatched: 5. This CDR3 contains 11 residues. The germline V gene encodes CDR1 SQVTM and CDR2 ANQGSEA. The CDR3 protein is CSVDGAGGAFF. The CDR3 nucleotides are TGCAGCGTTGATGGTGCAGGGGGAGCTTTCTTT. Supplemented by reference TRBV29-1 and TRBJ1-1, the full variable domain reads SAVISQKPSRDICQRGTSLTIQCQVDSQVTMMFWYRQQPGQSLTLIATANQGSEATYESGFVIDKFPISRPNLTFSTLTVSNMSPEDSSIYLCSVDGAGGAFFGQGTRLTVV.

Comments on this clone: The identical CDR3 is also encoded by other nucleotide sequences in the sample. The chain recombines TRBV27 with TRBJ2-1, with 7 positions matching TRBD2. The germline V gene has CDR1 MNHEY and CDR2 SMNVEV (reference sequence). The CDR3 has 13 amino acids. The trim removed 3 bases at V and 6 bases at J, leaving 2 bases unmatched. The CDR3, as DNA: TGTGCCAGCAGTTTGAGGGAGGGCAATGAGCAGTTCTTC. This translates into CASSLREGNEQFF.

The rearrangement uses TRBV10-3 and TRBJ2-5; TRBD1 aligns across 10 bases. The germline CDR1 and CDR2 sequences are ENHRY and SYGVKD. This CDR3 spans 14 amino acids. Losses at the gene ends were 4 bases for V and 5 bases for J; bases not matched to a gene: 4. CDR3 in amino acids: CAISVGQGRETQYF. The CDR3 bases are TGTGCCATCAGTGTGGGACAGGGGCGGGAGACCCAGTACTTC.

The chain carries TRBV4-1 and TRBJ1-5; possibly TRBD1 for D (5 bases). Germline values: CDR1 MGHRA, CDR2 YSYEKL. V was shortened by 4 bases and J by 6 bases, with 16 bases between the two germline ends. The CDR3 consists of 15 residues. The CDR3 loop is CASSPVVGGGQPQHF. CDR3 coding DNA: TGCGCCAGCAGCCCGGTGGTGGGGGGAGGTCAGCCCCAGCATTTT.

V is TRBV7-2 and J is TRBJ1-2; D gene unclear. Trimming took off 5 bases at V and 2 bases at J, with 18 bases between the two ends. This CDR3 contains 16 residues. Per germline, CDR1 SGHTA and CDR2 FQGNSA. The CDR3 sequence is CASSPGGVLTNYGYTF. In DNA, the CDR3 is TGTGCCAGCAGCCCCGGTGGTGTGTTAACAAACTATGGCTACACCTTC. The full variable domain, in which reference TRBV7-2 and TRBJ1-2 provide the parts outside the CDR3, is GAGVSQSPSNKVTEKGKDVELRCDPISGHTALYWYRQSLGQGLEFLIYFQGNSAPDKSGLPSDRFSAERTGGSVSTLTIQRTQQEDSAVYLCASSPGGVLTNYGYTFGSGTRLTVV.

V gene TRBV9 combines with J gene TRBJ2-3; D not resolved. Looked up from germline, CDR1 is SGDLS and CDR2 is YYNGEE. CDR3 length: 15 amino acids. V was cut by 0 bases and J by 2 bases, with 10 bases left in between. CDR3 coding DNA: TGTGCCAGCAGCGTAGTTGGGCAGTTCACAGATACGCAGTATTTT. It yields the protein CASSVVGQFTDTQYF.

V and J are TRBV14 and TRBJ2-7; D call uncertain. Per the germline V gene, CDR1 is SGHDN and CDR2 is FVKESK. With 4 bases removed from V and 6 bases from J, the gap between germline ends came to 10 bases. The CDR3 is 12 amino acids. CDR3 region: CASSLTPREQYF. DNA of the CDR3: TGTGCCAGCAGCCTAACTCCCCGCGAGCAGTACTTC.

This chain joins TRBV6-1 and TRBJ1-2; no clear D gene. The CDR3 is made up of 14 amino acids. Germline CDR1 and CDR2: MNHNS and SASEGT. Trimming stripped 3 bases from V and 3 bases from J, with 11 bases between. In DNA form, the CDR3 reads TGTGCCAGCAGTGAGTTAGGGAGCTACTATGGCTACACCTTC. This codes for CASSELGSYYGYTF.

This clone was detected only once. V and J are TRBV11-3 and TRBJ2-7; D is possibly TRBD1 (7 bases). Germline V CDR1 and CDR2: SGHNT, YENEEA. The CDR3 runs to 13 residues. V dropped 5 bases and J dropped 6 bases, with 14 bases sitting between them. The CDR3, as DNA: TGTGCCAGCAGCCGCGGGACAGAGGCCGAGCAGTACTTC. Residues: CASSRGTEAEQYF.

This clone was recorded once. The V gene is TRBV9, the J gene TRBJ2-1; a possible D gene is TRBD2 (5 bases). The CDR3 runs to 16 residues. The V end was cut by 1 base, the J end by 0 bases, with 11 bases between. Germline V gives CDR1 SGDLS, CDR2 YYNGEE. The CDR3 coding sequence is TGTGCCAGCAGCGTATTAGCGCCGAGCTCCTACAATGAGCAGTTCTTC. Translation gives CASSVLAPSSYNEQFF.